These 8 T cell receptor beta chains originate from one sample sequenced in a study of beta chain features in type 1 diabetes. Every isolated RNA sample was fully reverse transcribed, so sequencing captured expressed TCRB transcripts. Generated by immunoSEQ multiplex PCR, the TCRdb table keeps only in-frame clones and is missing some. The sample shows some 100,000 clones, roughly 43% of them seen only once. Specimen: stem cell memory CD4+ T cells from blood. These receptors all come from a woman between 18 and 29 years old in good health.

The rearrangement links TRBV25-1 to TRBJ2-6; the match to TRBD1 covers 7 bases. CDR3 length: 18 residues. Germline assignment: CDR1 MGHDK and CDR2 SYGVNS. Unmatched junction bases numbered 10, after V lost 5 bases and J lost 0 bases. The CDR3 coding sequence is TGTGCCAGCAGTACCATGGGACAGCCTTACTCTGGGGCCAACGTCCTGACTTTC. Amino acids: CASSTMGQPYSGANVLTF.

This chain uses TRBV4-2 with TRBJ2-3, with a weak D call TRBD1 (5 bases). V was shortened by 1 base and J by 5 bases, with 13 bases between the two germline ends. This CDR3 comprises 15 residues. Germline CDR1 and CDR2: LGHNA and YNFKEQ. Here the CDR3 DNA reads TGTGCCAGCAGCCAAGTAGGGGAATCGAGAGATACGCAGTATTTT. It codes for CASSQVGESRDTQYF.

The rearrangement joins TRBV5-1 to TRBJ2-7, with 9 bases matching TRBD1. Trimming removed 4 bases from V and 2 bases from J; junction bases left unmatched: 4. The germline V gene has CDR1 SGHRS and CDR2 YFSETQ. This CDR3 region has 14 residues. The CDR3, as DNA: TGCGCCAGCAGCCATGGACAGGGGACCTACGAGCAGTACTTC. Protein product: CASSHGQGTYEQYF.

The V gene is TRBV5-4, the J gene TRBJ2-7; 8 bases are a match to TRBD2. Looked up from germline, CDR1 is SGHNT and CDR2 is YYREEE (reference sequence). Losses at the gene ends were 1 base for V and 6 bases for J; bases not matched to a gene: 6. The CDR3 length is 14 residues. CDR3: CASSLSGGPVEQYF. DNA of the CDR3: TGTGCCAGCAGCTTGTCGGGAGGGCCGGTCGAGCAGTACTTC.

This chain connects TRBV4-2 to TRBJ2-5; D is uncertain. Looked up from germline, CDR1 is LGHNA and CDR2 is YNFKEQ. The CDR3 loop spans 14 amino acids. Between the trimmed V and J ends, which lost 1 base and 1 base, there was a span of 7 bases. This CDR3 is CASSQARFQETQYF. CDR3 in DNA: TGTGCCAGCAGCCAAGCACGGTTCCAAGAGACCCAGTACTTC.

The CDR3 bases are TGTGCCAGCTCTCAAGGACAGGGGGCGGAGACCCAGTACTTC. It encodes CASSQGQGAETQYF. The chain joins TRBV18 to TRBJ2-5; 11 bases match TRBD1. V was clipped by 6 bases and J by 5 bases; unmatched bases: 5. The CDR3 covers 14 residues. The germline V gene encodes CDR1 KGHSH and CDR2 LQKENI.

The chain is built from TRBV15 and TRBJ2-5; perhaps TRBD2 as D (6 bases). Trimming shortened V by 6 bases and J by 0 bases, and 11 bases separated the two germline ends. Germline CDR1 reads LNHNV; CDR2 reads YYDKDF (reference sequence). This CDR3 region has 14 residues. The CDR3 nucleotides read TGTGCCACCAGGAAGGACTATTACCAAGAGACCCAGTACTTC. As protein: CATRKDYYQETQYF. The full variable domain, in which reference TRBV15 and TRBJ2-5 provide the parts outside the CDR3, is DAMVIQNPRYQVTQFGKPVTLSCSQTLNHNVMYWYQQKSSQAPKLLFHYYDKDFNNEADTPDNFQSRRPNTSFCFLDIRSPGLGDTAMYLCATRKDYYQETQYFGPGTRLLVL.

The chain couples TRBV29-1 to TRBJ2-2; 9 nucleotides agree with TRBD1. Germline CDR1 and CDR2: SQVTM and ANQGSEA. Unmatched junction bases numbered 10, after V lost 5 bases and J lost 12 bases. This CDR3 is built from 13 residues. The CDR3 DNA follows: TGCAGCGTTTCGGGACAGGGCCCCGGTCAGCTGTTTTTT. This encodes CSVSGQGPGQLFF.